Sequencing of this TCR beta chain was carried out in a study of T cells in Graves' hyperthyroidism and ophthalmopathy. This clonotype was observed at least ten times. Its antigen is currently unknown. Germline V lookup: CDR1 LGHNT, CDR2 FRNRAP. The CDR3 has 16 residues. Trimming took 6 bases from V and 4 from J, leaving 21 bases between them. Thyroid ultrasound and orbital computed tomography, with clinical symptoms and serum thyroxine and TRAb, informed diagnoses. RNA transcripts gave rise to amplified TCR beta CDR3 regions. Primed by the HTBI set, a first-round RT-PCR was run on the TCR CDR3. TCRdb fed the multiplex PCR reads into MiXCR, producing one record per CDR3 protein. The data hold about 600,000 distinct CDR3 sequences, with 13% to 15% observed a single time. Study-wide results and caveats: A model built on 13 V-J features separated ophthalmopathy from stable hyperthyroidism. The blood repertoire included most of the expanded thyroid clonotypes above 0.001. Ophthalmopathy onset followed model prediction by a median approximately 5.9 months.

The source material was blood. The TCR originated in a young woman with Graves' ophthalmopathy. The V gene is TRBV12-5, the J gene TRBJ1-2, with unresolved D. CDR3 sequence reads: CASGRSTQTNLYGYTF. CDR3 DNA: TGTGCTAGTGGCCGCTCGACACAAACGAACCTCTATGGCTACACCTTC.